Included here is one T cell receptor beta chain sequence, with context. What antigen it recognizes has not been identified. Library preparation used the immunoSEQ multiplex PCR assay. For the multiplex PCR, a mixture combining 60 forward primers for TCR Vbeta segments and 13 reverse primers for TCR Jbeta segments was used. Amplification of the CDR3 region of rearranged TCR beta genes was performed with a multiplex PCR assay on genomic DNA. On the Illumina HiSeq System, the amplified TCR beta libraries were sequenced as 87-base-pair reads. In the source study's methods: Across the 666 repertoires, a later analysis counted 80 million or so unique TCR beta chains, approximately 12 million of which were shared by at least two donors. A nearest-neighbor algorithm error-corrected the raw reads and collapsed the reads into unique sequences, merging closely related sequences to remove PCR and sequencing errors. CDR3 sequences were aligned to IMGT reference sequences to assign V, D and J gene segments. Each retained sequence needed at least a six-nucleotide match to both a V gene segment and a J gene segment. Rearrangements were classified as productive when the CDR3 lacked stop codons and remained in frame with V and J, and all other rearrangements were classified as non-productive. Following IMGT convention, CDR3 was defined as the stretch from the second conserved V-encoded cysteine up to the conserved J-encoded phenylalanine. The earlier analysis of about 570 of the donors excluded any sequence lacking an unambiguous match to a single V gene segment. An earlier analysis of 587 of the donors classified V segments as functional when productive rearrangements were above 56.7% and as segregating when the standard deviation between donors was above 5%. To diagnose cytomegalovirus status from the catalog of TCR beta chain sequences, a statistical classification framework was built. V and J gene assignment, in a later analysis, came from comparing TCR nucleotide sequences with IMGT/GENE-DB human TR gene sequences. In a later analysis, CDR3 sequences and most-parsimonious VDJ recombination scenarios were assigned using the TCRdist pipeline. In a later analysis, each TCR beta chain was defined by its CDR3 amino acid sequence together with its V-gene family, and reads without a unique V-gene family were excluded. To address suspected cross-contamination and a sequencing artifact, a later analysis removed approximately 600 highly shared, low-generation-probability nucleotide sequences. A later analysis calculated a clonal expansion index for each public chain from normalized within-repertoire ranks of inferred template counts. In a later analysis, generation probabilities were computed with a VDJ recombination model fitted to out-of-frame rearrangements, and the resulting probabilities were checked against IGoR. In a later analysis, hypergeometric tests were used to score TCR-TCR, TCR-HLA and TCR-CMV co-occurrence, with a repertoire-size bias correction applied to TCR pairs. In a later analysis, false discovery rates were estimated by permuting HLA or CMV assignments 20 times. In a later analysis, co-occurring TCRs were grouped using DBSCAN, with TCRdist sequence similarity added in when clustering inside HLA-allele-positive subsets. Repertoires with fewer than 30,000 or more than 120,000 public chains, plus five repertoires with anomalous nucleotide sharing, were excluded from co-occurrence clustering. TCRdb carries this immuneACCESS record with in-frame sequences only. Its versions omit some clonotypes, under half of them owing to an unresolved V gene in the studies checked, with the rest unexplained. The DNA gave D and trimming, while V, J and clone size come from that table. This specimen's table enumerates 55,000 to 85,000 clones. Approximately 1.6% of the sample is held by the ten biggest clonotypes.

The cohort was made up of roughly 670 healthy bone marrow donors. All cohort members were sampled while nominally healthy, although unrecorded immune exposures were likely present. The donor was CMV seronegative and was included in the group of 352 seronegative cohort members. A peripheral blood sample was collected from each donor, and TCR beta sequencing was performed on peripheral blood mononuclear cells. Genomic DNA was extracted from the blood cell samples with the Qiagen DNeasy Blood Extraction Kit. This sample was taken from a study of cytomegalovirus exposure and HLA in healthy donors (dated 2017 in TCRdb). Background for the entire study: According to an earlier analysis of around 600 of the donors, roughly 180 million T cells yielded some 110 million unique TCR beta sequences and about 300 Gb of sequence data. An early release that covered around 590 HLA-typed donors contained approximately 300 gigabases of sequencing data and about 84 million unique TCR sequences. Of the roughly 390 genotyped donors, approximately 80% fell in the genetic ancestry cluster associated with self-reported Caucasian donors. The study aimed to test whether signatures of past pathogen exposure could be identified by cataloging public T cell receptors. The study profiled the T cell repertoires of approximately 700 subjects by immunosequencing and related them to cytomegalovirus serostatus. In addition to the first cohort of about 650 subjects, a separate validation cohort of approximately 110 different subjects was used. The study combined high-throughput TCR immunosequencing, statistical association of individual TCRs with disease status, and machine learning to predict cytomegalovirus infection status. In a later analysis, previously published TCR beta repertoires from several hundred donors were re-analyzed and high-resolution HLA genotyping was added so that TCR occurrence patterns could be studied. In the later analysis, no new phenotypic data were used to find candidate immune exposures; instead, reliance was placed on TCR beta sequences and their occurrence across donors. To decide whether each TCR beta V gene segment behaved as functional or pseudogenic, an earlier analysis of some 580 of the donors relied on high-throughput TCR beta sequencing. Donor age, sex, ethnicity and CMV serostatus were collected together with the repertoire data. Genome-wide SNP genotypes for about 60% of the roughly 700 donors were used in a later genetic analysis, which treated that subset as a discovery cohort. All discovery cohort repertoires had been generated using a single sequencing platform. Class I and class II HLA loci were covered by the typing at four-digit resolution. Typing coverage varied by locus: 629-630 donors for A, B, C, DRB1 and DQB1; approximately 520 for DQA1; some 610 for DPA1; under 490 for DPB1. Roughly 5 DR-DQ haplotypes were handled as single units for association and clustering because linkage in the cohort was strong. On average, about 240,000 unique TCR beta nucleotide sequences were sequenced per donor among 398 genotyped donors of the cohort, with roughly 18% of those sequences being non-productive. Broad study findings and their caveats: A cluster of highly shared sequence variants was judged likely to represent a technical artifact of the sequencing pipeline. The classifier was reported to diagnose cytomegalovirus status with high specificity and sensitivity in both the original and validation cohorts. In a later analysis, HLA-associated TCR beta chains showed more clonal expansion and lower generation probabilities than non-associated chains that were equally common. At a false discovery rate of 0.05, a later analysis linked about 16,000 TCR beta sequences to specific HLA alleles. In a later genetic analysis, fewer N-insertions in productive TCRs were reported among donors in an Asian-associated ancestry cluster than the roughly 700-donor mean. In a later genetic analysis, a missense DCLRE1C variant was associated with V-gene and J-gene trimming of TCR beta chains, and the association was replicated in an independent cohort. Roughly uniform sequencing depth across donors was assumed in presence/absence analyses, although this assumption may not hold. In a later analysis, most CMV-associated TCR beta chains were found to appear HLA-restricted, with HLA associations seemingly driven largely by CMV exposure. In vitro tests confirmed that a few of the cytomegalovirus-associated TCR beta chains recognize cytomegalovirus antigens. A further reported finding was that TCR beta sequences accurately predicted the HLA-A and HLA-B alleles for most subjects in the first cohort. HLA typing was unavailable for some donors at each locus, so association tests used only the typed subset. CMV serostatus was the only immune exposure information available for the cohort. When HLA alleles, especially DR and DQ, strongly co-occurred, attributing TCR associations to individual alleles was difficult. In an earlier analysis of under 600 of the donors, most TCR beta V segments were observed in productive rearrangements about 87% or about 30% of the time, broadly matching IMGT annotations. Only TCR beta chains were sequenced in this cohort, and the absence of alpha or paired-chain data limited detectable features. Because counts were too low, seventeen rarely observed V segments, including chromosome 9 orphons, were excluded from the earlier analysis of fewer than 650 of the donors. Across donors, most TCR sequences were observed very rarely, whereas some public TCRs were present in many individuals. Several of the top co-occurrence clusters appeared to be linked to parvovirus B19, influenza, CMV and Epstein-Barr virus, according to a later analysis. The study listed 150 to 200 TCR beta chains as associated with cytomegalovirus. Correlated functional status among segregating V segments might be attributable to linkage disequilibrium, but an unknown experimental factor could not be ruled out. According to a later analysis, TCR association rates differed among HLA loci, with DRB1 alleles showing the most associated TCRs and HLA-C alleles showing the fewest. The authors suggested that the approach could potentially be generalized to other disease states and immunological phenotypes.

The sequencing input was PBMCs. The TCR was taken from a young woman in good health and CMV-seronegative.

The CDR3 in this case is CASIPRQGRYYGYTF. The DNA reads as follows: TGTGCCAGTATCCCGCGCCAGGGCCGCTACTATGGCTACACCTTC. The chain links TRBV19 with TRBJ1-2; the best D guess is TRBD1, with 5 bases matching. CDR1 and CDR2 were assigned from the germline V gene (reference sequence) as LNHDA and SQIVND. The CDR3 runs 15 amino acids, cysteine and phenylalanine included. CDR3 DNA is the only sequence kept; it has 45 bases, read in frame from the first base. Between the V and J ends, shortened by 7 bases and 3 bases respectively, the junction contains 18 bases.